The present TCR beta chain was sequenced within a study of OX40 agonist ivuxolimab in advanced cancers. In its sample, this clone ranks as medium-sized. V shed 7 bases and J shed 7 bases, with 12 bases lying between them. This CDR3 comprises 13 residues. Germline lookup yields CDR1 SGDLS and CDR2 YYNGEE. The protocol was immunoSEQ multiplex PCR, while the TCRdb copy is restricted to in-frame clones and leaves out a portion. The sample lists around 70,000 clones; about 82% were seen once. The sequences come from CD4+ or CD8+ T cells sorted from blood, collected in a trial of the OX40 agonist ivuxolimab. The receptor was isolated from an adult with an advanced solid tumor such as melanoma, head and neck, liver or kidney cancer. This chain connects TRBV9 to TRBJ1-6, with D unclear. CDR3 coding DNA: TGTGCCAGCGGGCGAGGTGTCAATTCACCCCTCCACTTT. This translates into CASGRGVNSPLHF.